The 25 T cell receptor beta chains in this list originate from one sample, sequenced in a study of Graves' ophthalmopathy and Graves' hyperthyroidism. Amplified material comprised TCR beta CDR3 regions derived from RNA transcripts. HTBI primers primed a first-round RT-PCR, and a second-round multiplex PCR followed. One entry per CDR3 protein results from TCRdb running MiXCR on the multiplex PCR reads. The data hold around 1.1 million distinct CDR3 sequences, with about 38% observed a single time. Sequencing input: peripheral blood or thyroid tissue (not recorded which). These receptors all stem from an adult man with Graves' hyperthyroidism.

This clonotype was picked up a small number of times. The CDR3 sequence: CASATGGGSSYEQYF. DNA of the CDR3: TGTGCCAGCGCAACGGGGGGGGGGAGCTCCTACGAGCAGTACTTC. The J gene is TRBJ2-7, the V gene TRBV14; TRBD2 matches 8 bases. Germline V gene sequence: CDR1 SGHDN, CDR2 FVKESK. The length of the CDR3 is 15 residues. The V segment lost 8 bases and the J segment 0 bases; nucleotides outside the gene matches: 9. The variable domain in full, with the rest retrieved from reference TRBV14 and TRBJ2-7, is EAGVTQFPSHSVIEKGQTVTLRCDPISGHDNLYWYRRVMGKEIKFLLHFVKESKQDESGMPNNRFLAERTGGTYSTLKVQPAELEDSGVYFCASATGGGSSYEQYFGPGTRLTVT.

This clonotype has at least ten counts. The rearrangement links TRBV20-1 to TRBJ1-5; maybe TRBD1 (5 bases). Germline V lookup: CDR1 DFQATT, CDR2 SNEGSKA (reference sequence). The V end was cut by 4 bases, the J end by 6 bases, with 16 bases between. The CDR3 totals 14 residues. The CDR3 protein is CSAIRTPSRQPQHF. In nucleotides, the CDR3 is TGCAGTGCTATAAGGACACCTTCTCGTCAGCCCCAGCATTTT.

In DNA, the CDR3 is TGTGCCATCAGCGACAGGGGGCGCGGTTCCTACGAGCAGTACTTC. It specifies CAISDRGRGSYEQYF. The rearrangement links TRBV10-3 to TRBJ2-7; TRBD1 aligns across 10 bases. The V segment lost 6 bases and the J segment 1 base; nucleotides outside the gene matches: 6. Germline V gene sequence: CDR1 ENHRY, CDR2 SYGVKD. The CDR3 loop spans 15 amino acids.

The table lists this clonotype with a few counts. The V gene is TRBV2, the J gene TRBJ1-1; unclear D gene. CDR3 length: 13 amino acids. Trimming cost V 8 bases and J 2 bases, with 12 bases left between them. The germline CDR1 and CDR2 sequences are SNHLY and FYNNEI. CDR3 DNA sequence: TGTGCCAGCGCGGCAGAAGCTAACACTGAAGCTTTCTTT. It codes for CASAAEANTEAFF.

In the case of this clonotype: With a much larger clone just one base away, this may be a read error. This chain uses TRBV9 with TRBJ1-1; D perhaps matches TRBD1 (5 bases). The germline gives CDR1 SGDLS, CDR2 YYNGEE. This CDR3 spans 16 amino acids. The CDR3 DNA follows: TGTGCCAGCAGCGGAGGATTCAGGGTAGGCGGCACTGAAACTTTCTTT. This sequence encodes CASSGGFRVGGTETFF.

The table lists this clonotype with a few counts. The V call is TRBV7-8, the J call TRBJ2-7; TRBD1 matches at 8 bases. Germline assignment: CDR1 SGHVS and CDR2 FQNEAQ. The length of the CDR3 is 16 residues. After removal of 2 bases from V and 3 bases from J, the junction contained 9 bases not matched to a gene. The DNA for the CDR3 is TGTGCCAGCAGCTTAACTGACAGGGGCGGAATCTACGAGCAGTACTTC. It specifies CASSLTDRGGIYEQYF.

This clonotype was detected many times. The rearrangement uses TRBV5-1 and TRBJ1-2; D not certain. CDR1 is SGHRS and CDR2 is YFSETQ in the germline V gene. The CDR3 covers 13 residues. V was trimmed by 0 bases and J by 6 bases, leaving 9 bases between them. In DNA, the CDR3 is TGCGCCAGCAGCTTGGGCGCGGCGGATGGCTACACCTTC. Protein product: CASSLGAADGYTF. Combining the CDR3 with reference TRBV5-1 and TRBJ1-2 gives the whole variable domain KAGVTQTPRYLIKTRGQQVTLSCSPISGHRSVSWYQQTPGQGLQFLFEYFSETQRNKGNFPGRFSGRQFSNSRSEMNVSTLELGDSALYLCASSLGAADGYTFGSGTRLTVV.

This chain joins TRBV15 and TRBJ2-5, with 9 bases aligning to TRBD1. This CDR3 is 13 amino acids long. Germline CDR1 is LNHNV and CDR2 is YYDKDF (reference sequence). V was pared by 0 bases and J by 10 bases, with 3 bases of the junction left unmatched. Here the CDR3 DNA reads TGTGCCACCAGCAGAGAAGGGACAGGGAACCAGTACTTC. Translating it yields CATSREGTGNQYF.

Many counts were recorded for this clonotype. V is TRBV7-6 and J is TRBJ2-7; 9 bases fit TRBD1. Germline-derived CDR1 and CDR2 are SGHVS and FNYEAQ. The CDR3 spans 14 residues. The V segment lost 4 bases and the J segment 5 bases; nucleotides outside the gene matches: 6. The CDR3 DNA sequence: TGTGCCAGCAGCTCAGGGACAGGGTATGACGAGCAGTACTTC. Translated, it gives CASSSGTGYDEQYF.

DNA of the CDR3: TGCAGCGTCCAGGGGTTACGGTGGGACACTGAAGCTTTCTTT. It specifies CSVQGLRWDTEAFF. The rearrangement uses TRBV29-1 and TRBJ1-1, with TRBD1 as a possible D gene (6 bases). Germline CDR1 is SQVTM and CDR2 is ANQGSEA. The CDR3 covers 14 residues. Trimming shortened V by 6 bases and J by 3 bases, and 17 bases separated the two germline ends.

This clonotype has ten or more counts. The chain uses TRBV29-1 and TRBJ2-7; TRBD1 aligns across 7 bases. Germline loops: CDR1 SQVTM, CDR2 ANQGSEA. The CDR3 runs to 14 residues. V dropped 6 bases and J dropped 5; count of bases not matched to a gene: 13. This CDR3 reads CSVGLTTGMDEQYF. For the CDR3, the DNA is TGCAGCGTGGGGCTGACGACAGGGATGGACGAGCAGTACTTC.

This chain connects TRBV5-1 to TRBJ1-2; 9 bases match TRBD1. This CDR3 spans 15 amino acids. V was clipped by 4 bases and J by 2 bases; unmatched bases: 6. The germline V gene has CDR1 SGHRS and CDR2 YFSETQ. The CDR3 sequence: CASSQAGTGNYGYTF. As DNA, the CDR3 is TGCGCCAGCAGCCAGGCCGGGACAGGGAACTATGGCTACACCTTC.

Concerning this clonotype itself: The junction does not match germline at one end; this may be a read error. The chain links TRBV20-1 to TRBJ1-5; D not certain. The CDR3 length is 15 residues. Germline CDR1 and CDR2: DFQATT and SNEGSKA (reference sequence). The CDR3 loop is CSARNSTYSDQPQHF. For the CDR3, the DNA is TGCAGTGCTAGAAACAGTACGTATAGCGATCAGCCCCAGCATTTT.

This chain connects TRBV7-9 to TRBJ1-1; D gene unclear. The CDR3 loop spans 14 amino acids. Trimming stripped 4 bases from V and 3 bases from J, with 12 bases between. In germline, CDR1 is SEHNR, CDR2 FQNEAQ (reference sequence). CDR3 amino acids: CASSSLDVYTEAFF. As DNA, the CDR3 is TGTGCCAGCAGCTCATTGGACGTATACACTGAAGCTTTCTTT.

This clonotype has at least ten counts. At one end the junction does not follow the germline gene, possibly because of a read error. This rearrangement joins TRBV18 to TRBJ1-5, with D perhaps matching TRBD1 (6 bases). This CDR3 is built from 15 residues. The germline CDR1 and CDR2 sequences are KGHSH and LQKENI. The DNA of the CDR3 is TGCGCCAGCAGCCCAGGGGCGGGGAGCAATCAGCCCCAGCATTTT. This gives the protein CASSPGAGSNQPQHF.

In its sample, this clonotype was seen many times. The chain has TRBV15 and TRBJ1-5, with D possibly matching TRBD1 (5 bases). Germline-derived CDR1 and CDR2 are LNHNV and YYDKDF (reference sequence). V lost 3 bases and J lost 2, with 11 bases in between. The CDR3 has 15 amino acids. DNA for the CDR3: TGTGCCACCAGCAGTGGCAGGGCGGGCAATCAGCCCCAGCATTTT. It yields the protein CATSSGRAGNQPQHF.

This clonotype was seen many times. The chain links TRBV7-6 to TRBJ2-5; 8 bases agree with TRBD1. In germline, CDR1 is SGHVS, CDR2 FNYEAQ. The V segment lost 5 bases and the J segment 2 bases; nucleotides outside the gene matches: 10. The CDR3 contains 16 residues. In nucleotides, the CDR3 is TGTGCCAGCAGCGGAGGGACAGGAAGATCGCAAGAGACCCAGTACTTC. It codes for CASSGGTGRSQETQYF. Full variable domain (missing parts from reference TRBV7-6 and TRBJ2-5): GAGVSQSPRYKVTKRGQDVALRCDPISGHVSLYWYRQALGQGPEFLTYFNYEAQQDKSGLPNDRFSAERPEGSISTLTIQRTEQRDSAMYRCASSGGTGRSQETQYFGPGTRLLVL.

The chain has TRBV20-1 and TRBJ1-1; TRBD1 agrees at 10 bases. This CDR3 region has 13 residues. CDR1 and CDR2 from the germline V gene are DFQATT and SNEGSKA (reference sequence). V shed 8 bases, J shed 5 bases, and the junction held 8 bases outside the gene matches. CDR3: CSPGRDRGTEAFF. For the CDR3, the DNA is TGCAGTCCGGGACGGGACAGGGGAACTGAAGCTTTCTTT.

This clonotype was seen a few times. V gene TRBV29-1 combines with J gene TRBJ2-5; a possible D gene is TRBD1 (6 bases). The CDR3 contains 12 residues. The germline V and J ends were trimmed by 4 bases and 9 bases, with 15 bases remaining between them. Germline lookup yields CDR1 SQVTM and CDR2 ANQGSEA. CDR3: CSVGGRNQPQYF. The DNA for the CDR3 is TGCAGCGTTGGGGGGCGGAATCAGCCCCAGTACTTC. The variable domain in full, with the rest retrieved from reference TRBV29-1 and TRBJ2-5, is SAVISQKPSRDICQRGTSLTIQCQVDSQVTMMFWYRQQPGQSLTLIATANQGSEATYESGFVIDKFPISRPNLTFSTLTVSNMSPEDSSIYLCSVGGRNQPQYFGPGTRLLVL.

At least ten counts were recorded for this clonotype. The chain links TRBV7-8 to TRBJ2-5; D is uncertain. This CDR3 spans 14 amino acids. V lost 4 bases, J lost 1 base, and 10 bases lay in between. CDR1 is SGHVS, CDR2 FQNEAQ, per germline. The CDR3: CASSSPGTQETQYF. CDR3 in DNA: TGTGCCAGCAGCTCCCCGGGCACCCAAGAGACCCAGTACTTC. Full variable domain (outside the CDR3, taken from reference TRBV7-8 and TRBJ2-5): GAGVSQSPRYKVAKRGQDVALRCDPISGHVSLFWYQQALGQGPEFLTYFQNEAQLDKSGLPSDRFFAERPEGSVSTLKIQRTQQEDSAVYLCASSSPGTQETQYFGPGTRLLVL.

As DNA, the CDR3 is TGCAGCGTTGAAGTCCTCCACTTT. It specifies CSVEVLHF. The V and J genes are TRBV29-1 and TRBJ1-6; D gene unclear. The CDR3 spans 8 residues. CDR1 is SQVTM, CDR2 ANQGSEA, per germline. Trimming left V 1 base short and J 15 bases short, with 1 base between.

The chain recombines TRBV7-8 with TRBJ1-3; D uncertain. V was clipped by 5 bases and J by 4 bases, with 9 bases between them. This CDR3 spans 13 amino acids. CDR1 and CDR2 from the germline V gene are SGHVS and FQNEAQ. The CDR3 region is CASSHSRGNTIYF. The CDR3 DNA reads as TGTGCCAGCAGCCACTCCAGGGGAAACACCATATATTTT.

This clonotype was seen at least ten times. The chain couples TRBV5-6 to TRBJ1-1; D is ambiguous. Germline CDR1 is SGHDT and CDR2 is YYEEEE. This CDR3 comprises 11 residues. V shed 7 bases and J shed 6 bases, with 10 bases lying between them. The DNA of the CDR3 is TGTGCCAGCGGAGTCGGAGCTGAAGCTTTCTTT. Its translation is CASGVGAEAFF. Full variable domain (remainder filled in from reference TRBV5-6 and TRBJ1-1): DAGVTQSPTHLIKTRGQQVTLRCSPKSGHDTVSWYQQALGQGPQFIFQYYEEEERQRGNFPDRFSGHQFPNYSSELNVNALLLGDSALYLCASGVGAEAFFGQGTRLTVV.

This clonotype occurred many times. The CDR3 DNA reads TGTGCCACCAGTGACCAGGGGTCCTACGAGCAGTACTTC. Protein sequence: CATSDQGSYEQYF. The chain uses TRBV24-1 and TRBJ2-7; TRBD1 is a possible D gene (6 bases). V dropped 4 bases and J dropped 1 base, with 7 bases sitting between them. The CDR3 consists of 13 residues. The germline CDR1 and CDR2 sequences are KGHDR and SFDVKD.

This chain uses TRBV2 with TRBJ2-7; the D gene could be TRBD1 or TRBD2 (5 bases each). The germline CDR1 and CDR2 sequences are SNHLY and FYNNEI. The V and J ends lost 5 bases and 3 bases respectively, with 20 bases between them. The length of the CDR3 is 16 residues. CDR3 loop: CASSYNLWGSVYEQYF. Written as DNA, the CDR3 is TGTGCCAGCAGTTATAACTTGTGGGGGTCGGTCTACGAGCAGTACTTC.